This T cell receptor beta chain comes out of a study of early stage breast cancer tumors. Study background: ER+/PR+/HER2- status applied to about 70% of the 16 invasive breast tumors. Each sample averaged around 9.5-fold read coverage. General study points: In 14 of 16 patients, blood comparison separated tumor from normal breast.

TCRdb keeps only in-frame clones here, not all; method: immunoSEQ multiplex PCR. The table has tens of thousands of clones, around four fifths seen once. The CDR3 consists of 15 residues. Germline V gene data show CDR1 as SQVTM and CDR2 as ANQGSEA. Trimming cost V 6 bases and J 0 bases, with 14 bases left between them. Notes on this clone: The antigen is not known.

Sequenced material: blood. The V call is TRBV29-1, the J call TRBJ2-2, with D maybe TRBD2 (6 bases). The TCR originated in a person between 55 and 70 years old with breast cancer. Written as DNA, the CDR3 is TGCAGCGTCATTAGCGGTCCCGCGAACACCGGGGAGCTGTTTTTT. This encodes CSVISGPANTGELFF.